The source of this T cell receptor (beta chain) is a study of radiotherapy plus CTLA-4 blockade in lung cancer (dated by TCRdb to 2016 to 2019). As for the study more broadly: Among enrolled patients, roughly 18% had an objective response and 25% to 35% reached disease control. General conclusions and limits of the study: TCR clones derived from tumors expanded in peripheral blood after treatment with radiotherapy and ipilimumab. The strongest predictors of response were reported to be early dynamic shifts in blood T cell clones along with a rise in serum interferon-beta following radiation.

Relative to germline, V is missing 3 bases and J is missing 3 bases, with 9 bases of the junction outside any gene match. The CDR3, from cysteine to phenylalanine, totals 16 residues. The kept DNA is CDR3 alone, 48 bases in frame from the first base. The germline V gene specifies SNHLY as CDR1 and FYNNEI as CDR2. Focal radiation therapy combined with CTLA-4 blockade (ipilimumab) was tested in patients with chemo-refractory metastatic non-small-cell lung cancer. With respect to this clone: The antigen it binds to is not known. No much larger clonotype is one base removed from it; base qualities were not supplied.

Library preparation was by the immunoSEQ multiplex PCR assay. TCRdb took over this immuneACCESS table, retaining in-frame rearrangements with V and J assigned. Such tables are incomplete; in checked studies, under half of the missing clones stem from an unresolved V gene, and the remainder is unexplained. Present in this sample are 130,000 or so clones, 85% to 90% of which were seen just once. Just under 7% of the sample is held by the ten biggest clonotypes. This receptor was identified in a human donor with non-small cell lung cancer that progressed on radiotherapy plus ipilimumab. The V gene is TRBV2 and the J gene is TRBJ2-3, and 7 junction bases match TRBD2. Sequences were derived from peripheral blood, sampled from a patient treated with radiotherapy plus ipilimumab. The DNA sequence follows: TGTGCCAGCAGTGACTTAATGGGCGGGAGTACAGATACGCAGTATTTT. The translation is CASSDLMGGSTDTQYF.